Below, 25 T cell receptor beta chains from the same sample are listed, as sequenced in a study of tissue T cells after allogeneic stem cell transplantation. Produced via immunoSEQ multiplex PCR; TCRdb's table is partial and in-frame only. Of about 48,000 clones detected, 65% to 85% appear once; the ten largest clones hold roughly 0.59%. Sample: sorted cells pooled from one or two spleens. Receptors were obtained from a pool of C57BL/6 mice in good health.

About this clone itself: Germline and genes here are mouse. The DNA ends 1 residue before the CDR3 does, and the rest of the CDR3 is filled in from the germline J gene. This chain links TRBV4 with TRBJ2-7; 8 nucleotides agree with TRBD2. Germline assignment: CDR1 LGHDT and CDR2 YNNKQL (reference sequence). Trimming at V came to 3 bases and at J to 5 bases, leaving 0 bases not matched to a gene. This CDR3 contains 12 residues. The CDR3 protein is CASSYWGDEQYF. Incomplete CDR3 DNA: TGTGCCAGCAGCTACTGGGGGGATGAACAGTAC.

This clone has more than one count but fewer than ten. Genes and germline are mouse. The read is 1 residue too short to cover the CDR3 end, so that end is filled in from the germline J gene. This sequence joins TRBV19 and TRBJ2-7; no definite D call. Germline values: CDR1 FNHDT, CDR2 SITEND (reference sequence). The CDR3 spans 15 residues. Trimming left V 5 bases short and J 2 bases short, with 17 bases between. CDR3 bases read: TGTGCCAGCAGCGCCCGGGCTGGATGGGCCTATGAACAGTAC. It encodes CASSARAGWAYEQY. The whole CDR3 sequence reads CASSARAGWAYEQYF.

In the case of this clone: Genes and germline are mouse. The read terminates 1 residue ahead of where the CDR3 ends, so the germline J gene completes it. The chain recombines TRBV12-1 with TRBJ2-1; 9 bases align to TRBD2. The germline V gene has CDR1 SGHSN and CDR2 HYEKVE. The V and J ends lost 4 bases and 0 bases, in that order; junction bases with no gene match: 6. This CDR3 comprises 16 residues. The CDR3 spells CASSPTGGRNYAEQFF. Incomplete CDR3 DNA: TGTGCCAGCTCCCCGACTGGGGGCCGTAACTATGCTGAGCAGTTC.

Turning to this clone: Gene names are the mouse ones. The read ends 1 residue before the CDR3 terminus; that terminus is restored from the germline J gene. V is TRBV14 and J is TRBJ2-5; TRBD1 agrees at 8 bases. The V segment lost 3 bases and the J segment 3 bases; nucleotides outside the gene matches: 3. The germline CDR1 and CDR2 sequences are SGHDT and FRDEAV. This CDR3 is built from 14 residues. The CDR3 sequence is CASSSGTGQDTQYF. The CDR3 bases that were read are TGTGCCAGCAGTTCCGGGACAGGTCAAGACACCCAGTAC.

Concerning this clone: Gene names refer to mouse genes. The CDR3 end lies 1 residue beyond the end of the read and is filled in from the germline J gene. The chain uses TRBV13-1 and TRBJ2-5; no reliable D call. Germline V gene data show CDR1 as NSHNY and CDR2 as SYGAGN. Trimming took 4 bases from V and 0 from J, leaving 6 bases between them. CDR3 size: 13 residues. CDR3 bases read: TGTGCCAGCAGTCCGAAAAACCAAGACACCCAGTAC. It yields the protein CASSPKNQDTQY. The whole CDR3 sequence reads CASSPKNQDTQYF.

In regard to this clone: The genes are named according to mouse. The read ends 1 residue shy of where the CDR3 ends; the end is completed using the germline J gene. This sequence joins TRBV3 and TRBJ1-1; the D is unclear. The CDR3 has 13 amino acids. Germline V CDR1 and CDR2: SNHLY, FYNGKV (reference sequence). V dropped 3 bases and J dropped 0 bases, with 5 bases sitting between them. The CDR3 DNA, read in part, is TGTGCCAGCAGCTTTTCCCAGAACACAGAAGTCTTC. The encoded protein is CASSFSQNTEVF. The entire CDR3 protein reads CASSFSQNTEVFF.

Turning to this clone: The genes are named according to mouse. The sequenced CDR3 bases are TGTGCTAGCAGGCCGGGACAGGGGGGCGCTGAGCAGTTC. This encodes CASRPGQGGAEQF. The CDR3 in its entirety is CASRPGQGGAEQFF. The chain has TRBV29 and TRBJ2-1, with 11 bases fitting TRBD1. Coverage ceases 1 residue before the CDR3 finishes, and the germline J gene fills in the end. Germline values: CDR1 MSHET, CDR2 SYDVDS. After removal of 6 bases from V and 7 bases from J, the junction contained 5 bases not matched to a gene. This CDR3 spans 14 amino acids.

In regard to this clone: Genes here carry mouse names. The read comes to an end 1 residue before the CDR3 does, leaving the germline J gene to fill in the end. This rearrangement joins TRBV2 to TRBJ2-5, with TRBD2 identical over 8 bases. CDR1 and CDR2 (germline): LGHNA, YSYQKL. CDR3 length: 15 residues. J lost 0 bases, V lost 4 bases, and 3 bases had no gene match. The DNA read from the CDR3 is TGTGCCAGCAGCCCTGGGGGGTCCAACCAAGACACCCAGTAC. This translates into CASSPGGSNQDTQY. The whole CDR3 region reads CASSPGGSNQDTQYF.

Turning to this clone: Gene names and germline match the mouse. The observed sequence ends 1 residue before the CDR3 terminus, with the missing tail filled in from the germline J gene. This chain joins TRBV5 and TRBJ1-4; D may be TRBD1 (5 bases). The germline gives CDR1 LGHNA, CDR2 YNLKQL (reference sequence). Trimming left V 4 bases short and J 3 bases short, with 15 bases between. The CDR3 spans 16 residues. The CDR3 sequence is CASSPGTKWANERLFF. The covered CDR3 bases are TGTGCCAGCAGCCCCGGGACGAAATGGGCCAACGAAAGATTATTT.

Of note for this clone: The listed genes are named as in mouse. The read comes to an end 1 residue before the CDR3 does, leaving the germline J gene to fill in the end. The chain uses TRBV20 and TRBJ2-1; 10 bases are a match to TRBD1. V dropped 6 bases and J dropped 7; count of bases not matched to a gene: 6. The CDR3 covers 13 residues. Germline V gene sequence: CDR1 GFQATS, CDR2 STVNSAI. CDR3 protein: CGAAGTGVAEQFF. The sequenced part of the CDR3 DNA is TGTGGTGCCGCCGGGACAGGGGTCGCTGAGCAGTTC. The whole variable domain, remainder taken from reference TRBV20 and TRBJ2-1, is GALVYQYPRRTICKSGTSMRMECQAVGFQATSVAWYRQSPQKTFELIALSTVNSAIKYEQNFTQEKFPISHPNLSFSSMTVLNAYLEDRGLYLCGAAGTGVAEQFFGPGTRLTVL.

With regard to this clone: Germline and genes: mouse. The read comes to an end 1 residue before the CDR3 does, leaving the germline J gene to fill in the end. V gene TRBV3 combines with J gene TRBJ2-5, with 11 bases aligning to TRBD1. The CDR3 runs to 16 residues. After removal of 5 bases from V and 5 bases from J, the junction contained 9 bases not matched to a gene. CDR1 is SNHLY and CDR2 is FYNGKV in the germline V gene (reference sequence). The CDR3 sequence: CASSPRTGGGGDTQYF. The sequenced CDR3 bases are TGTGCCAGCAGCCCCCGGACAGGGGGCGGAGGAGACACCCAGTAC.

This clone was observed a few times. The genes are named according to mouse. The CDR3 is cut off 1 residue early in the read; its end comes from the germline J gene. The chain combines TRBV2 with TRBJ2-7; TRBD2 matches 8 bases. In germline, CDR1 is LGHNA, CDR2 YSYQKL. Germline trimming cut 2 bases from V and 4 bases from J; bases unmatched to any gene: 1. This CDR3 has 13 residues. The part of the CDR3 DNA that was read is TGTGCCAGCAGCCAACTGGGGGGTTATGAACAGTAC. This translates into CASSQLGGYEQY. From start to end, the CDR3 is CASSQLGGYEQYF.

With respect to this clone: Mouse names are used for the genes. The sequenced fragment ends 1 residue before the CDR3 boundary, so the rest is inferred from the germline J gene. The rearrangement joins TRBV1 to TRBJ1-1; maybe TRBD1 (5 bases). Germline-derived CDR1 and CDR2 are NSQYPW and LRSPGD (reference sequence). The CDR3 spans 12 residues. V lost 0 bases and J lost 10, with 9 bases in between. CDR3 region: CTCSADRRGVFF. The CDR3 bases that were read are TGCACCTGCAGTGCAGATCGGAGGGGAGTCTTC.

Worth noting for this clone: Gene names denote mouse genes. The DNA ends 1 residue before the CDR3 does, and the rest of the CDR3 is filled in from the germline J gene. Other DNA sequences in this sample translate to the same CDR3. V and J are TRBV4 and TRBJ2-1; 8 bases match TRBD1. Unmatched junction bases numbered 2, after V lost 4 bases and J lost 3 bases. The V gene's germline CDR1 is LGHDT and CDR2 YNNKQL (reference sequence). The CDR3 runs 14 residues. This CDR3 reads CASSLQGGYAEQFF. The CDR3 bases that were read are TGTGCCAGCAGCTTACAGGGGGGCTATGCTGAGCAGTTC.

To note about this clone: Gene names and germline refer to mouse. The read stops 1 residue short of the end of the CDR3; the missing end is completed from the germline J gene. The rearrangement uses TRBV13-1 and TRBJ2-3; 11 bases are a match to TRBD2. This CDR3 region has 15 residues. V was pared by 3 bases and J by 4 bases, with 4 bases of the junction left unmatched. Germline CDR1 is NSHNY and CDR2 is SYGAGN. This CDR3 is CASSGGLGGSETLYF. The sequenced CDR3 bases are TGTGCCAGCAGTGGCGGACTGGGGGGTTCAGAAACGCTGTAT.

As to this clone: Gene names refer to mouse genes. The CDR3 end is not reached by the read, which stops 1 residue before it; the germline J gene fills it in. This chain links TRBV13-1 with TRBJ2-7; TRBD2 aligns across 11 bases. This CDR3 comprises 14 residues. V shed 4 bases, J shed 7 bases, and the junction held 7 bases outside the gene matches. Germline loops: CDR1 NSHNY, CDR2 SYGAGN. CDR3 in amino acids: CASSQTGGVWEQYF. The covered CDR3 bases are TGTGCCAGCAGTCAGACTGGGGGGGTGTGGGAACAGTAC.

This clone was seen more than once but under ten times. Mouse names are used for the genes. The missing CDR3 end, 1 residue past where the read stops, is filled in from the germline J gene. The chain carries TRBV31 and TRBJ2-7, with 10 bases aligning to TRBD2. The CDR3 sequence is 15 residues long. After removal of 1 base from V and 0 bases from J, the junction contained 3 bases not matched to a gene. Per germline, CDR1 GKSSPN and CDR2 SITVG. Here the CDR3 reads CAWSPGLGDSYEQYF. The sequenced part of the CDR3 DNA is TGTGCCTGGAGTCCCGGACTGGGGGACTCCTATGAACAGTAC.

For this clone: Gene names denote mouse genes. The CDR3 extends 1 residue past the end of the read, so its final part is completed from the germline J gene. This rearrangement joins TRBV13-3 to TRBJ2-5; 9 nucleotides agree with TRBD2. CDR1 is NNHDY and CDR2 is SYVADS in the germline V gene. V gave up 3 bases and J gave up 6 bases; unmatched junction bases: 5. The CDR3 is 14 residues long. The CDR3 DNA, read in part, is TGTGCCAGCAGTGGTACTGGGGGGAGGGACACCCAGTAC. Encoded protein: CASSGTGGRDTQY. The entire CDR3 is CASSGTGGRDTQYF.

In regard to this clone: Gene and germline names: mouse. CDR3 amino acids: CSSSQSGGNYAEQFF. The CDR3 bases that were read are TGCTCCAGCAGTCAATCTGGGGGGAACTATGCTGAGCAGTTC. The chain recombines TRBV23 with TRBJ2-1; the table's D call, TRBD2, has no DNA check behind it. The read ends 1 residue early relative to the CDR3; the germline J gene fills the gap. The length of the CDR3 is 15 residues. Germline CDR1 is KGHTA and CDR2 is FQNQQP. Filled out from reference TRBV23 and TRBJ2-1, the complete variable domain reads DAAVTQKPRYLIKMKGQEAEMKCIPEKGHTAVFWYQQKQSKELKFLIYFQNQQPLDQIDMVKERFSAVCPSSSLCSLGIRTCEAEDSALYLCSSSQSGGNYAEQFFGPGTRLTVL.

Comment on this clone: Gene names denote mouse genes. The missing CDR3 end, 1 residue past where the read stops, is filled in from the germline J gene. This chain links TRBV1 with TRBJ1-3; 12 bases are shared with TRBD1. Trimming at V came to 0 bases and at J to 7 bases, leaving 4 bases not matched to a gene. Germline V gene sequence: CDR1 NSQYPW, CDR2 LRSPGD (reference sequence). The CDR3 is 16 residues long. CDR3 DNA (partial): TGCACCTGCAGTGCAGAGGGACAGGGGGCCGCGAATACGCTCTAT. This translates into CTCSAEGQGAANTLY. The whole CDR3 is CTCSAEGQGAANTLYF.

On this clone: Gene names follow the mouse nomenclature. The CDR3 end falls 1 residue outside the read, so it is completed with the germline J gene. This chain uses TRBV13-2 with TRBJ1-1, with D hard to call. This CDR3 contains 12 residues. The germline V gene encodes CDR1 NNHNN and CDR2 SYGAGS (reference sequence). Trimming cost V 5 bases and J 0 bases, with 5 bases left between them. The sequenced CDR3 bases are TGTGCCAGCGGGACATCAAACACAGAAGTCTTC. Protein: CASGTSNTEVF. The whole CDR3 protein reads CASGTSNTEVFF.

Worth noting for this clone: The germline and genes are mouse ones. The sequenced fragment ends 1 residue before the CDR3 boundary, so the rest is inferred from the germline J gene. The chain is built from TRBV24 and TRBJ1-1; a weak D match, TRBD1 (6 bases). V shed 1 base and J shed 1 base, with 7 bases lying between them. Germline V CDR1 and CDR2: KGHTA, FRNEEI. The CDR3 runs 14 residues. The CDR3 bases that were read are TGTGCCAGCAGTCTGTCACAGGGAAACACAGAAGTCTTC. Translation: CASSLSQGNTEVF. The CDR3 in its entirety is CASSLSQGNTEVFF.

Worth noting for this clone: Gene names are mouse gene names. The read comes to an end 1 residue before the CDR3 does, leaving the germline J gene to fill in the end. Other nucleotide sequences in the sample specify the same CDR3. The chain uses TRBV3 and TRBJ1-2; D is undetermined. The CDR3 is 13 residues long. Germline loops: CDR1 SNHLY, CDR2 FYNGKV (reference sequence). V lost 1 base and J lost 1, with 4 bases in between. The DNA read from the CDR3 is TGTGCCAGCAGCTTAGACAGAAACTCCGACTACACC. Translated: CASSLDRNSDYT. The full CDR3 reads CASSLDRNSDYTF. Complete variable domain (other parts from reference TRBV3 and TRBJ1-2): GPKVLQIPSHQIIDMGQMVTLNCDPVSNHLYFYWYKQILGQQMEFLVNFYNGKVMEKSKLFKDQFSVERPDGSYFTLKIQPTALEDSAVYFCASSLDRNSDYTFGSGTRLLVI.

Regarding this clone: Gene names refer to mouse genes. The sequence runs out 1 residue before the end of the CDR3; the remainder is reconstructed from the germline J gene. J is TRBJ1-2 and V is TRBV29; D remains ambiguous. This CDR3 has 14 residues. V shed 6 bases and J shed 1 base, with 12 bases lying between them. Germline V gene sequence: CDR1 MSHET, CDR2 SYDVDS. The CDR3 region is CASRTLTGNSDYTF. The sequenced CDR3 bases are TGTGCTAGCAGAACTCTAACGGGAAACTCCGACTACACC.

Concerning this clone: Gene names refer to mouse genes. The read ends 1 residue early relative to the CDR3; the germline J gene fills the gap. The chain carries TRBV29 and TRBJ2-7, with 11 bases fitting TRBD2. The length of the CDR3 is 16 residues. The germline gives CDR1 MSHET, CDR2 SYDVDS. With 5 bases clipped from V and 0 bases from J, the junction kept 6 bases outside the gene matches. CDR3 DNA (partial): TGTGCTAGCAGTCTCCCGACTGGGGGGGGCTCCTATGAACAGTAC. It is translated as CASSLPTGGGSYEQY. The whole CDR3 sequence is CASSLPTGGGSYEQYF. The full variable domain, in which reference TRBV29 and TRBJ2-7 provide the parts outside the CDR3, is DMKVTQMPRYLIKRMGENVLLECGQDMSHETMYWYRQDPGLGLQLIYISYDVDSNSEGDIPKGYRVSRKKREHFSLILDSAKTNQTSVYFCASSLPTGGGSYEQYFGPGTRLTVL.